This T cell receptor (beta chain) came from a study of OX40 agonist ivuxolimab in advanced cancers. Study in general: Among those enrolled, mean age was approximately 62 years (range about 23 to 79) and approximately 83% were male.

The CDR3 contains 15 residues. V lost 5 bases to trimming and J lost 2 bases, with 13 bases between them. Germline CDR1 MNHEY, CDR2 SVGAGI. At baseline, cycle 4 day 1, and cycle 7 day 1, blood was sampled. TCRdb's table, derived via immunoSEQ multiplex PCR, lists solely in-frame clones and lacks some. The sample lists 90,000 to 120,000 clones; approximately 89% were seen once. The gene calls are TRBV6-5 and TRBJ2-1; the D is unclear. The TCR sequence derives from an adult with an advanced solid tumor such as melanoma, head and neck, liver or kidney cancer. The input for sequencing was CD4+ or CD8+ T cells sorted from blood, taken in a trial of the OX40 agonist ivuxolimab. CDR3 amino acids: CASSLNFNAYNEQFF. CDR3 bases: TGTGCCAGCAGTCTAAACTTTAACGCCTACAATGAGCAGTTCTTC.